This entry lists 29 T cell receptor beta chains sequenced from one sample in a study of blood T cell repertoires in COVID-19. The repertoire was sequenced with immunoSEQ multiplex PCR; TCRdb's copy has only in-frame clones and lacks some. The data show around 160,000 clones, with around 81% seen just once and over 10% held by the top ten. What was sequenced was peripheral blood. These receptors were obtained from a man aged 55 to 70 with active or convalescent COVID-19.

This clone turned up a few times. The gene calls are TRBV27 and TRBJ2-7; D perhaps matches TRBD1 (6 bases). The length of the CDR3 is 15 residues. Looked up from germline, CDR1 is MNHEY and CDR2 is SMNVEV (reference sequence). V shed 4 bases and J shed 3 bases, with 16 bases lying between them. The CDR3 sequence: CASSSGQPAFYEQYF. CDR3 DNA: TGTGCCAGCAGTTCAGGACAGCCCGCGTTCTACGAGCAGTACTTC.

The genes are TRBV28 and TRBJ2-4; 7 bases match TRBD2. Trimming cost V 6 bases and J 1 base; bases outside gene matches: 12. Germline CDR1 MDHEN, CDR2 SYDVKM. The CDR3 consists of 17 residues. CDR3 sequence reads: CASSLLGGSGAKNIQYF. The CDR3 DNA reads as TGTGCCAGCAGCCTGCTAGGCGGGAGTGGGGCCAAAAACATTCAGTACTTC.

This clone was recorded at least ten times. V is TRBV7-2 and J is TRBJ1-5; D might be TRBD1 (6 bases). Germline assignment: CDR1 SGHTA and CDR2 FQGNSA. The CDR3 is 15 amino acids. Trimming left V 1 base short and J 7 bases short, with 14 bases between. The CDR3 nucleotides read TGTGCCAGCAGCTTAGAGCTACAGGGTGGGCAGCCCCAGCATTTT. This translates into CASSLELQGGQPQHF.

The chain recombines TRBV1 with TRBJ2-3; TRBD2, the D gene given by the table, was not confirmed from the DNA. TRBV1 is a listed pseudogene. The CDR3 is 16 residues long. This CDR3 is CTTSTLAGVYPDTQYF. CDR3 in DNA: TGCACCACCTCCACGTTAGCGGGAGTGTATCCAGATACGCAGTATTTT.

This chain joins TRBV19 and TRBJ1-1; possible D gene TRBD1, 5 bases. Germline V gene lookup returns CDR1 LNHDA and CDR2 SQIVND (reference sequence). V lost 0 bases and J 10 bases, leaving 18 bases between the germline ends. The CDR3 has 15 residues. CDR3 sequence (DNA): TGTGCCAGTAGTATAGAGGGTAGAACGGACGGGGGAGCTTTCTTT. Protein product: CASSIEGRTDGGAFF.

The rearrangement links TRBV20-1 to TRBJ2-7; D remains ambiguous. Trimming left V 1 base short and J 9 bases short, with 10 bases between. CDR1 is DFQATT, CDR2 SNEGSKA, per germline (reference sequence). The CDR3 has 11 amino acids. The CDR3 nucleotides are TGCAGTGCTAGAGCCCCAACGGGGCAGTACTTC. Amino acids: CSARAPTGQYF.

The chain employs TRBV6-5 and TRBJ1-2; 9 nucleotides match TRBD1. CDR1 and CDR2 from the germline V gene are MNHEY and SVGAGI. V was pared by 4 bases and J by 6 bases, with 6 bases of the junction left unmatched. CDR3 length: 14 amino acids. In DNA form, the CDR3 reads TGTGCCAGCAGTTTCGGGACAGGGAGAAATGGCTACACCTTC. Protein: CASSFGTGRNGYTF.

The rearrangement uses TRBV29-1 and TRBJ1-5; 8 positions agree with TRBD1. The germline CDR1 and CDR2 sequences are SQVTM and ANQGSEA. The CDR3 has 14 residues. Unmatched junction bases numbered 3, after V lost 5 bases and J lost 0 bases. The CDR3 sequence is CSVSTGVSNQPQHF. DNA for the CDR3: TGCAGCGTTTCGACAGGGGTTAGCAATCAGCCCCAGCATTTT.

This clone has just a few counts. CDR3 in amino acids: CASSPVAGGRNEQYF. As DNA, the CDR3 is TGTGCCAGCAGCCCGGTAGCGGGAGGGAGGAACGAGCAGTACTTC. The chain combines TRBV6-6 with TRBJ2-7; 11 bases align to TRBD2. The germline CDR1 and CDR2 sequences are MNHNY and SVGAGI (reference sequence). The CDR3 length is 15 residues. V trimming: 6 bases; J trimming: 5 bases; junction bases outside the gene matches: 9.

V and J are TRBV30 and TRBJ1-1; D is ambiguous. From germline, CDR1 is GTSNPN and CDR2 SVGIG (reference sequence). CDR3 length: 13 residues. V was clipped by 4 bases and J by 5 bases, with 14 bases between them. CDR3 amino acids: CAWTSPGATEAFF. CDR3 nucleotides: TGTGCCTGGACCTCCCCGGGAGCGACTGAAGCTTTCTTT.

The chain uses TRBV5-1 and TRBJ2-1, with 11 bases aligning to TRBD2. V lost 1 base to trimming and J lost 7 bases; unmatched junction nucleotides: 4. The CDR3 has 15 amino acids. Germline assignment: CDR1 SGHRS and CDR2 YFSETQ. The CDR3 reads CASSLTSGSWNEQFF. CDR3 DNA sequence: TGCGCCAGCAGCTTGACTAGCGGGAGTTGGAATGAGCAGTTCTTC.

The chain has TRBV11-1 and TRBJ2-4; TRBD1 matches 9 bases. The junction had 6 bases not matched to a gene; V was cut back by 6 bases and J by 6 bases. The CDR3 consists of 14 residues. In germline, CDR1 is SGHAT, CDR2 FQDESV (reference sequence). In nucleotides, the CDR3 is TGTGCCAGCAGTGCAGGACAGGGGAGAAACATTCAGTACTTC. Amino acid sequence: CASSAGQGRNIQYF.

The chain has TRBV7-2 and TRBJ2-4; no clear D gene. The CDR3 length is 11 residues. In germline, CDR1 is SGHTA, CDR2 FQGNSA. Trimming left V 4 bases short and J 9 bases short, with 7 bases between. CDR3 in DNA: TGTGCCAGCAGCTCCAAGAGCATTCAGTACTTC. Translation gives CASSSKSIQYF.

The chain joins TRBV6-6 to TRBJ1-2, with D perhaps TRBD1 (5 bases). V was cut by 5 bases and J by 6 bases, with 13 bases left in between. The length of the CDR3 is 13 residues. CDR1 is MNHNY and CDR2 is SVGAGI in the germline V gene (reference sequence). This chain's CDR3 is CASSPGNVNGYTF. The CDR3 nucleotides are TGTGCCAGCAGTCCAGGGAATGTTAATGGCTACACCTTC.

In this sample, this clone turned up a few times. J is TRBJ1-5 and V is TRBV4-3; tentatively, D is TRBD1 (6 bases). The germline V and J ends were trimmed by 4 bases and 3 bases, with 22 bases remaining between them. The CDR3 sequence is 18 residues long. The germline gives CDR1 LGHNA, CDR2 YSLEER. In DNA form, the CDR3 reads TGCGCCAGCAGCCCTAGCCTCCTTGGGGGGGCTAACAATCAGCCCCAGCATTTT. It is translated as CASSPSLLGGANNQPQHF.

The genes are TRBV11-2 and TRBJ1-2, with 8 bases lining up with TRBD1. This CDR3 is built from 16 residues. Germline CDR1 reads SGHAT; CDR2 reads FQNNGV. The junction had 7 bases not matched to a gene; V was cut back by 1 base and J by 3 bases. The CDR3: CASSLATGDTYYGYTF. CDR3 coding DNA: TGTGCCAGCAGCTTAGCGACAGGGGATACCTACTATGGCTACACCTTC.

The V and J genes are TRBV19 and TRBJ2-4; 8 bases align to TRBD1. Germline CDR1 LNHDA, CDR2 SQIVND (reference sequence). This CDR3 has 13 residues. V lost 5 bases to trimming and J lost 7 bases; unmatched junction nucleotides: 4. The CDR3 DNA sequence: TGTGCCAGTAGTCAGGGGGCAATGAACATTCAGTACTTC. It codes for CASSQGAMNIQYF.

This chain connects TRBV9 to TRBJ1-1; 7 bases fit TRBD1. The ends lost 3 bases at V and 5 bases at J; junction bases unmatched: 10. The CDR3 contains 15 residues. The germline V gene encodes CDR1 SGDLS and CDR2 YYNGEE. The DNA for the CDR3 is TGTGCCAGCAGCGCTTGGGCAGGGGGTAAAACTGAAGCTTTCTTT. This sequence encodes CASSAWAGGKTEAFF.

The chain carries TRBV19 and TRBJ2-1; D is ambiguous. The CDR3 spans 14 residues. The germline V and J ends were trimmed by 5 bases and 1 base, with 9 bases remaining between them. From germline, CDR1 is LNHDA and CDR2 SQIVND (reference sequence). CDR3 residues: CASSPRSSYNEQFF. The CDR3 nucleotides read TGTGCCAGTAGTCCGCGTTCTTCCTACAATGAGCAGTTCTTC.

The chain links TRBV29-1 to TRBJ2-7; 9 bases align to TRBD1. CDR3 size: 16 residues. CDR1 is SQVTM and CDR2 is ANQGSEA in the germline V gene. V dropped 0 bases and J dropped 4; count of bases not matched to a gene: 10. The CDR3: CSVEDLGQGTYYEQYF. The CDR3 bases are TGCAGCGTTGAAGATCTAGGACAGGGGACCTATTACGAGCAGTACTTC.

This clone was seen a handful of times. This CDR3 is CASRPIQGFNSPLHF. The CDR3 bases are TGTGCCAGCAGACCCATACAGGGATTTAATTCACCCCTCCACTTT. The V call is TRBV7-8, the J call TRBJ1-6; possible D gene TRBD1, 6 bases. Germline V gene sequence: CDR1 SGHVS, CDR2 FQNEAQ. Trimming left V 6 bases short and J 6 bases short, with 15 bases between. This CDR3 has 15 residues. The variable domain in full, with the rest retrieved from reference TRBV7-8 and TRBJ1-6, is GAGVSQSPRYKVAKRGQDVALRCDPISGHVSLFWYQQALGQGPEFLTYFQNEAQLDKSGLPSDRFFAERPEGSVSTLKIQRTQQEDSAVYLCASRPIQGFNSPLHFGNGTRLTVT.

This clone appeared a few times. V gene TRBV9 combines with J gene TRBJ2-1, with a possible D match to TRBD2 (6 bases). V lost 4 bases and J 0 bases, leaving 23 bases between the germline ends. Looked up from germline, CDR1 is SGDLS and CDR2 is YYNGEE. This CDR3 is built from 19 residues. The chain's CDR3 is CASSSPRGMGGSSYNEQFF. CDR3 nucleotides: TGTGCCAGCAGCTCCCCCCGCGGTATGGGGGGAAGCTCCTACAATGAGCAGTTCTTC.

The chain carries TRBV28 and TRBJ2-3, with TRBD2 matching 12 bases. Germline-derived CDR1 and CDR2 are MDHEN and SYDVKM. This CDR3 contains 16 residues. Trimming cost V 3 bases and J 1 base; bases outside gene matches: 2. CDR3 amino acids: CASSFASGRGTDTQYF. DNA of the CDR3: TGTGCCAGCAGTTTTGCTAGCGGGAGGGGCACAGATACGCAGTATTTT.

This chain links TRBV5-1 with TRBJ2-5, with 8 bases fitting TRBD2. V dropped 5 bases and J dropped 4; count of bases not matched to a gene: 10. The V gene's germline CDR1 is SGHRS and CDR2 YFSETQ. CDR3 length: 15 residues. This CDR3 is CASRGTSGLGETQYF. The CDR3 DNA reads TGCGCCAGCAGGGGAACTAGCGGCCTAGGAGAGACCCAGTACTTC.

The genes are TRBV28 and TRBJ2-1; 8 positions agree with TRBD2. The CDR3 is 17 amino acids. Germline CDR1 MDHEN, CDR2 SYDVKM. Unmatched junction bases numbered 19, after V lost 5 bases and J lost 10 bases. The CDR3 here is CASSNISGSGRFGEQFF. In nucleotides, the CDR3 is TGTGCCAGCAGTAACATATCAGGAAGCGGGAGATTTGGCGAGCAGTTCTTC.

The DNA of the CDR3 is TGTGCCAGCAGTTCCGCGCGGGTGTCTTACAATGAGCAGTTCTTC. Translated: CASSSARVSYNEQFF. The chain combines TRBV6-2 or TRBV6-3 with TRBJ2-1, with D possibly matching TRBD2 (5 bases). V lost 4 bases and J 4 bases, leaving 14 bases between the germline ends. The CDR3 is 15 amino acids. Germline CDR1 reads MNHEY; CDR2 reads SVGEGT.

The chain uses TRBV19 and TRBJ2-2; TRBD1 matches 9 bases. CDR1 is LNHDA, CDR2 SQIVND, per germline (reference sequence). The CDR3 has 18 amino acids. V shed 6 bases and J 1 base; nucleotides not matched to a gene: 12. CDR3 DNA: TGTGCCAGTAGCCGCAGAGGTCCGGGACAGGGGAACACCGGGGAGCTGTTTTTT. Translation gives CASSRRGPGQGNTGELFF.

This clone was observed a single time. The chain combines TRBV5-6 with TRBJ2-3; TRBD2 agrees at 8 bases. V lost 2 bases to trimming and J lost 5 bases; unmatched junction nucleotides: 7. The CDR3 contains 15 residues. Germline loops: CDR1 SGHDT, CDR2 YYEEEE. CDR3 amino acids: CASSFRRAGGDTQYF. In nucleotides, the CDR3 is TGTGCCAGCAGCTTTCGGAGGGCGGGGGGAGATACGCAGTATTTT. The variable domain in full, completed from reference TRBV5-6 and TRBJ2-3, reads DAGVTQSPTHLIKTRGQQVTLRCSPKSGHDTVSWYQQALGQGPQFIFQYYEEEERQRGNFPDRFSGHQFPNYSSELNVNALLLGDSALYLCASSFRRAGGDTQYFGPGTRLTVL.

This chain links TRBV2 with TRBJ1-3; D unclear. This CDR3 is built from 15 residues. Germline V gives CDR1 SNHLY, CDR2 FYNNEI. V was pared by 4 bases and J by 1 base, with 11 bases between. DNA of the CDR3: TGTGCCAGCAGTGGCTCGGGAAATTCTGGAAACACCATATATTTT. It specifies CASSGSGNSGNTIYF.